The 8 T cell receptor beta chains listed next were all sequenced from one sample in a study of identical twins. MiXCR, run by TCRdb on the 5' RACE reads, gives a single entry per CDR3 protein. The table includes approximately 890,000 distinct CDR3 sequences, more than 9% detected once. These data were likewise used in another study, on yellow fever vaccine responses in identical twins.

The sample was PBMCs. The source is a young woman in good health.

This clonotype appeared a few times. V gene TRBV11-3 combines with J gene TRBJ2-1; 10 bases agree with TRBD2. The V gene end was trimmed by 4 bases and the J gene end by 4 bases; junction bases not matched to a gene: 4. This CDR3 region has 15 residues. CDR1 and CDR2 (germline): SGHNT, YENEEA. The CDR3 is CASSYKAGGYNEQFF. DNA for the CDR3: TGTGCCAGCAGCTACAAAGCGGGAGGGTACAATGAGCAGTTCTTC.

This clonotype has just a few counts. This chain connects TRBV27 to TRBJ2-1, with D perhaps TRBD2 (6 bases). Germline CDR1 MNHEY, CDR2 SMNVEV (reference sequence). Trimming cost V 5 bases and J 5 bases, with 13 bases left between them. The CDR3 has 14 residues. The CDR3 reads CASSMEGSHNEQFF. CDR3 in DNA: TGTGCCAGCAGTATGGAGGGGTCCCACAATGAGCAGTTCTTC.

This clonotype was detected a few times. V and J are TRBV7-6 and TRBJ2-2; tentatively, D is TRBD1 (6 bases). CDR3 length: 16 residues. Deletions cut 4 bases from V and 4 bases from J, with 16 bases between. Germline CDR1 and CDR2: SGHVS and FNYEAQ. As DNA, the CDR3 is TGTGCCAGCAGCTCCCTCCCGGGACACTCCACCGGGGAGCTGTTTTTT. This codes for CASSSLPGHSTGELFF.

The rearrangement joins TRBV28 to TRBJ1-6, with 7 bases that match TRBD1. V trimming: 5 bases; J trimming: 4 bases; junction bases outside the gene matches: 2. The CDR3 runs 14 residues. The V gene's germline CDR1 is MDHEN and CDR2 SYDVKM. The CDR3, as DNA: TGTGCCAGCAGTGGGACAGATTATAATTCACCCCTCCACTTT. It is translated as CASSGTDYNSPLHF. The whole variable domain, filled in from reference TRBV28 and TRBJ1-6, reads DVKVTQSSRYLVKRTGEKVFLECVQDMDHENMFWYRQDPGLGLRLIYFSYDVKMKEKGDIPEGYSVSREKKERFSLILESASTNQTSMYLCASSGTDYNSPLHFGNGTRLTVT.

This clonotype has more than one count but fewer than ten. This chain links TRBV4-1 with TRBJ2-7, with D perhaps TRBD1 (6 bases). Germline lookup yields CDR1 MGHRA and CDR2 YSYEKL. Trimming pared 1 base from V and 1 base from J, leaving 11 bases between. The CDR3 loop spans 15 amino acids. CDR3 in DNA: TGCGCCAGCAGCCAAGCCGACAGGTTATCCTACGAGCAGTACTTC. It specifies CASSQADRLSYEQYF.

This clonotype has more than one count but fewer than ten. This sequence joins TRBV12-3 or TRBV12-4 and TRBJ1-1, with D uncertain. The CDR3 extends over 13 amino acids. Between the trimmed V and J ends, which lost 5 bases and 3 bases, there was a span of 10 bases. The CDR3 bases are TGTGCCAGCAGTCCTCAGACTTACACTGAAGCTTTCTTT. This sequence encodes CASSPQTYTEAFF.

The V gene is TRBV14, the J gene TRBJ1-6; D remains ambiguous. The germline V gene has CDR1 SGHDN and CDR2 FVKESK. Trimming stripped 2 bases from V and 7 bases from J, with 9 bases between. The CDR3 sequence is 14 residues long. The CDR3 loop is CASSQLPGNSPLHF. The CDR3 DNA reads TGTGCCAGCAGCCAACTCCCGGGGAATTCACCCCTCCACTTT. Full variable domain (outside the CDR3, taken from reference TRBV14 and TRBJ1-6): EAGVTQFPSHSVIEKGQTVTLRCDPISGHDNLYWYRRVMGKEIKFLLHFVKESKQDESGMPNNRFLAERTGGTYSTLKVQPAELEDSGVYFCASSQLPGNSPLHFGNGTRLTVT.

In its sample, this clonotype was seen a few times. The chain joins TRBV7-9 to TRBJ2-7; D uncertain. Germline CDR1 is SEHNR and CDR2 is FQNEAQ (reference sequence). V gave up 1 base and J gave up 3 bases, with 16 bases separating them. The CDR3 loop spans 16 amino acids. The CDR3 region is CASSLGWEGQFYEQYF. CDR3 nucleotide sequence: TGTGCCAGCAGCTTAGGGTGGGAAGGTCAATTCTACGAGCAGTACTTC.